The TCR beta chain under discussion was sequenced for a study of T cells in Graves' hyperthyroidism and ophthalmopathy. CDR1 and CDR2 (germline): SSHAT, FNYEAQ (reference sequence). This CDR3 contains 16 residues. Amplification targeted TCR beta CDR3 regions from RNA transcripts. HTBI primers were the set used in a first-round RT-PCR of the TCR CDR3. MiXCR, applied by TCRdb to the multiplex PCR reads, yields one record per CDR3 protein. Of around 300,000 distinct CDR3 sequences detected, about 13% appear once; the ten largest clones hold roughly 35%. Remarks on this clonotype: An end of the junction does not agree with germline; a read error may underlie this.

Fresh peripheral blood, 10 ml, yielded the PBMCs. The chain joins TRBV7-7 to TRBJ2-7; TRBD1 agrees at 9 bases. The clonotype was recovered from a woman between 40 and 55 years old with Graves' ophthalmopathy. Sequencing was performed on blood. CDR3 amino acids: CASSHIDRGVLYEQYF. The CDR3, as DNA: TGTGCTAGCAGTCATATCGACAGGGGGGTTCTCTACGAGCAGTACTTC.